Following are 8 T cell receptor beta chains from one sample sequenced in a study of cytomegalovirus exposure and HLA in healthy donors. The PCR ran on 60 Vbeta and 13 Jbeta primers. Data came from immunoSEQ multiplex PCR; TCRdb stores just in-frame clones and leaves some out. Altogether some 110,000 clones are present, less than 85% being singletons, with the ten largest covering roughly a sixth. Sequenced input: PBMCs. These TCRs come from a man aged 45 to 65 in good health and CMV-seropositive.

The chain is built from TRBV4-1 and TRBJ2-5, with 7 bases aligning to TRBD1. V trimming: 1 base; J trimming: 4 bases; junction bases outside the gene matches: 12. The CDR3 is 17 residues long. Germline CDR1 MGHRA, CDR2 YSYEKL. CDR3: CASSQGRKGAGGETQYF. CDR3 DNA sequence: TGCGCCAGCAGCCAAGGACGCAAGGGGGCGGGCGGAGAGACCCAGTACTTC.

The J gene is TRBJ2-5, the V gene TRBV6-5; no clear D. The CDR3 sequence is 12 residues long. V dropped 4 bases and J dropped 5 bases, with 8 bases sitting between them. The germline gives CDR1 MNHEY, CDR2 SVGAGI. The CDR3 DNA is TGTGCCAGCAGTTCCTCGGAGGAGACCCAGTACTTC. It yields the protein CASSSSEETQYF.

This clone was seen more than once but under ten times. The chain is built from TRBV20-1 and TRBJ2-7; D perhaps matches TRBD2 (5 bases). The CDR3 extends over 11 amino acids. Germline V gene lookup returns CDR1 DFQATT and CDR2 SNEGSKA (reference sequence). V lost 6 bases and J 4 bases, leaving 10 bases between the germline ends. CDR3 coding DNA: TGCAGTGCAAAACAGCGGTACGAGCAGTACTTC. The encoded protein is CSAKQRYEQYF.

The rearrangement joins TRBV5-4 to TRBJ2-1; 9 bases align to TRBD2. The CDR3 covers 17 residues. Losses at the gene ends were 0 bases for V and 6 bases for J; bases not matched to a gene: 10. CDR1 is SGHNT and CDR2 is YYREEE in the germline V gene (reference sequence). The CDR3 loop is CASSLDLAGNLGNEQFF. Here the CDR3 DNA reads TGTGCCAGCAGCTTGGATCTAGCGGGGAATTTGGGCAATGAGCAGTTCTTC.

The chain joins TRBV15 to TRBJ2-1; 7 nucleotides match TRBD2. V lost 8 bases, J lost 3 bases, and 7 bases stayed unmatched. Germline loops: CDR1 LNHNV, CDR2 YYDKDF (reference sequence). This CDR3 has 14 residues. The CDR3: CATQPSGVYNEQFF. The CDR3 nucleotides read TGTGCCACCCAGCCTAGCGGAGTCTACAATGAGCAGTTCTTC. The variable domain in full, with the rest retrieved from reference TRBV15 and TRBJ2-1, is DAMVIQNPRYQVTQFGKPVTLSCSQTLNHNVMYWYQQKSSQAPKLLFHYYDKDFNNEADTPDNFQSRRPNTSFCFLDIRSPGLGDTAMYLCATQPSGVYNEQFFGPGTRLTVL.

The rearrangement joins TRBV2 to TRBJ1-2, with unresolved D. Trimming removed 5 bases from V and 2 bases from J, with 12 bases in between. The CDR3 runs to 14 residues. The germline CDR1 and CDR2 sequences are SNHLY and FYNNEI. CDR3 region: CASSRSLANYGYTF. The CDR3 DNA follows: TGTGCCAGCAGTCGCAGCTTAGCCAACTATGGCTACACCTTC.

The gene calls are TRBV19 and TRBJ2-7; D is possibly TRBD1 (6 bases). This CDR3 comprises 14 residues. Germline CDR1 is LNHDA and CDR2 is SQIVND (reference sequence). The V gene lost 2 bases and the J gene lost 2 bases, with 10 bases spanning the gap. CDR3: CASSINRATYEQYF. CDR3 nucleotides: TGTGCCAGTAGTATAAACAGGGCTACCTACGAGCAGTACTTC. Using reference TRBV19 and TRBJ2-7 for the parts outside the CDR3, the full variable domain is DGGITQSPKYLFRKEGQNVTLSCEQNLNHDAMYWYRQDPGQGLRLIYYSQIVNDFQKGDIAEGYSVSREKKESFPLTVTSAQKNPTAFYLCASSINRATYEQYFGPGTRLTVT.

The CDR3 nucleotides are TGTGCCAGCAGTTACTCAGGACAGGGGCCTGGAAACACCATATATTTT. This encodes CASSYSGQGPGNTIYF. This chain connects TRBV6-5 to TRBJ1-3; TRBD1 matches at 9 bases. CDR1 and CDR2 from the germline V gene are MNHEY and SVGAGI. The CDR3 runs to 16 residues. With 0 bases clipped from V and 2 bases from J, the junction kept 2 bases outside the gene matches.